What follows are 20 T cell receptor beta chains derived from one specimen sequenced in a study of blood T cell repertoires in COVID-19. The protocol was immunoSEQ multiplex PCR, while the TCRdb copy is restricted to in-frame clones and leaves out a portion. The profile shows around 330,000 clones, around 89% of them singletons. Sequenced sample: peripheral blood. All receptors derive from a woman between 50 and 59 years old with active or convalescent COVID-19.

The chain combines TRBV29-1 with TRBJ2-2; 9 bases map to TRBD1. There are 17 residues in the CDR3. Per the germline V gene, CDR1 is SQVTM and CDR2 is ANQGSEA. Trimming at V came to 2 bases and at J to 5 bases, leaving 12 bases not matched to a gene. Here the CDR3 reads CSVETGTGQGWTGELFF. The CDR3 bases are TGCAGCGTTGAAACGGGGACGGGACAGGGATGGACCGGGGAGCTGTTTTTT.

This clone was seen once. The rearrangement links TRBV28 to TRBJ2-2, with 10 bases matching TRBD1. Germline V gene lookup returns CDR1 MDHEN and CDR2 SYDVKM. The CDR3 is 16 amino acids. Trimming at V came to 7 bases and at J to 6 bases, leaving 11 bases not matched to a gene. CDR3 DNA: TGTGCCAGCAAAATCCGGGACAGGGGCTTTGCCGGGGAGCTGTTTTTT. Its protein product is CASKIRDRGFAGELFF.

CDR3 protein: CASSGTRGYQETQYF. CDR3 bases: TGTGCCAGCAGTGGCACTAGGGGGTACCAAGAGACCCAGTACTTC. This chain connects TRBV2 to TRBJ2-5, with D tentatively TRBD1 (6 bases). The CDR3 spans 15 residues. The V and J ends lost 4 bases and 0 bases respectively, with 12 bases between them. Looked up from germline, CDR1 is SNHLY and CDR2 is FYNNEI.

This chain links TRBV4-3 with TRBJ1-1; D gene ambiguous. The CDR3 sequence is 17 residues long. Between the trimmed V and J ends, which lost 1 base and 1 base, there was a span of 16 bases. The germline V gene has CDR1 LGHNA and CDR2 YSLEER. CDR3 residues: CASSQAGLSLGNTEAFF. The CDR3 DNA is TGCGCCAGCAGCCAAGCCGGACTCTCCCTCGGGAACACTGAAGCTTTCTTT.

This CDR3 reads CASSVAGLGNTIYF. CDR3 DNA: TGTGCCAGCAGCGTAGCAGGGTTAGGAAACACCATATATTTT. The chain joins TRBV9 to TRBJ1-3; tentative D call: TRBD1 (5 bases). The CDR3 runs 14 residues. Germline assignment: CDR1 SGDLS and CDR2 YYNGEE. V was clipped by 0 bases and J by 4 bases, with 8 bases between them.

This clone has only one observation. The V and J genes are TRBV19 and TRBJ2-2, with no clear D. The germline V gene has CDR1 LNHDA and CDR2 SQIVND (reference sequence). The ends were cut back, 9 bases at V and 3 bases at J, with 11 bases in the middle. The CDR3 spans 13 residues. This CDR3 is CASKPRDTGELFF. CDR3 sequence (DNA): TGTGCCAGCAAACCCCGGGACACCGGGGAGCTGTTTTTT. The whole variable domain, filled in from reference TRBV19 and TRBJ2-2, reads DGGITQSPKYLFRKEGQNVTLSCEQNLNHDAMYWYRQDPGQGLRLIYYSQIVNDFQKGDIAEGYSVSREKKESFPLTVTSAQKNPTAFYLCASKPRDTGELFFGEGSRLTVL.

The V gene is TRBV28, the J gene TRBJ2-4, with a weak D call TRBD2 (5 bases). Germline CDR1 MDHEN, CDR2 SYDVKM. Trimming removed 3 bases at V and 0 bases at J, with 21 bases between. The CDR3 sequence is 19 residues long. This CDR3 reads CASSFALALAGAAKNIQYF. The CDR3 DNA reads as TGTGCCAGCAGTTTTGCCCTGGCGCTAGCCGGTGCAGCCAAAAACATTCAGTACTTC.

DNA of the CDR3: TGTGCCAGTAGGGGCAGGGGGGACAAAAACATTCAGTACTTC. It translates to CASRGRGDKNIQYF. This chain connects TRBV19 to TRBJ2-4; D is possibly TRBD1 (7 bases). Trimming removed 6 bases from V and 3 bases from J, with 12 bases in between. Germline loops: CDR1 LNHDA, CDR2 SQIVND (reference sequence). CDR3 size: 14 residues.

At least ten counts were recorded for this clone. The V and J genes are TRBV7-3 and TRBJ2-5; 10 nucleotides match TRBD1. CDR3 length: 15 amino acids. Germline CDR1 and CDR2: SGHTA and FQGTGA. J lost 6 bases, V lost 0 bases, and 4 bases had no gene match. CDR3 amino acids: CASSLTPTGGQTQYF. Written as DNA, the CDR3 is TGTGCCAGCAGCTTAACCCCGACAGGGGGCCAGACCCAGTACTTC.

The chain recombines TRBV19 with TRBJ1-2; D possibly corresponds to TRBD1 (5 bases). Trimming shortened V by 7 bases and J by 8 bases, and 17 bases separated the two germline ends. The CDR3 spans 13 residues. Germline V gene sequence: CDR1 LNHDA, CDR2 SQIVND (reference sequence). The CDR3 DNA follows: TGTGCCAGTACCACACCCGGGACTCTCGGCTACACCTTC. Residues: CASTTPGTLGYTF.

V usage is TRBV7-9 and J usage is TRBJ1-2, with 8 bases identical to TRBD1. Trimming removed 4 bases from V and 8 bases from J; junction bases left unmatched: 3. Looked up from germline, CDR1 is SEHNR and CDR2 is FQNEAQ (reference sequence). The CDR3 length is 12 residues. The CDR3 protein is CASSSRDRGYTF. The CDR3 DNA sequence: TGTGCCAGCAGCTCCCGGGACAGGGGCTACACCTTC.

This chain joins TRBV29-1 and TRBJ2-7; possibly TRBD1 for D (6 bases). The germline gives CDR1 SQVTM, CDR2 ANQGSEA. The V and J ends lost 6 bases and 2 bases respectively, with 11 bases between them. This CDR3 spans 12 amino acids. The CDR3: CSVRTAAYEQYF. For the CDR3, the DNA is TGCAGCGTGCGGACAGCCGCCTACGAGCAGTACTTC.

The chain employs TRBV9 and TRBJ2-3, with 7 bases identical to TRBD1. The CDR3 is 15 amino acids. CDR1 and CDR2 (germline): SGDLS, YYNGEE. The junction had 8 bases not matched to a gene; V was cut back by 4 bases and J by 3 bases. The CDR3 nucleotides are TGTGCCAGCAGCATAAACAGGGGCGTGACAGATACGCAGTATTTT. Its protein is CASSINRGVTDTQYF.

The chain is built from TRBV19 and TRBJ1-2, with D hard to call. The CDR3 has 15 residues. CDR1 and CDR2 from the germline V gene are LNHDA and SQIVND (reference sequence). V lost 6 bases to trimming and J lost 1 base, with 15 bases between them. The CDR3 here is CASRTDTENNYGYTF. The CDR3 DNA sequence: TGTGCCAGTAGGACCGACACCGAGAATAACTATGGCTACACCTTC.

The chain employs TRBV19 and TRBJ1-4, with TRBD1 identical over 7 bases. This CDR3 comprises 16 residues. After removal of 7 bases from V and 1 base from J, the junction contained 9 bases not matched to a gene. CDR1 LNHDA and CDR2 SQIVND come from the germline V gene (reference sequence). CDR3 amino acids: CASKRGGAGTNEKLFF. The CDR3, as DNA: TGTGCCAGTAAAAGAGGGGGCGCAGGAACTAATGAAAAACTGTTTTTT.

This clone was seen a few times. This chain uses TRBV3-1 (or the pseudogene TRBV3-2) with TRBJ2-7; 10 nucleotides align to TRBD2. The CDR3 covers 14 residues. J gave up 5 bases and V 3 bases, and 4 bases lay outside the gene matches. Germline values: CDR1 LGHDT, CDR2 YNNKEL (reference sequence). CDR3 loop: CASSHSGTSDEQYF. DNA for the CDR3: TGTGCCAGCAGCCATTCCGGGACTAGCGACGAGCAGTACTTC.

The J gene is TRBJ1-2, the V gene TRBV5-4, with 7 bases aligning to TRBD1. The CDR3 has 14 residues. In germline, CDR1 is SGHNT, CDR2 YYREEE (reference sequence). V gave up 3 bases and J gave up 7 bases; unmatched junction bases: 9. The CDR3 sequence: CASSSGTGAPGYTF. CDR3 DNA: TGTGCCAGCAGCTCCGGCACAGGGGCCCCTGGCTACACCTTC. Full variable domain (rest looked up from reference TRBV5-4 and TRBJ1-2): ETGVTQSPTHLIKTRGQQVTLRCSSQSGHNTVSWYQQALGQGPQFIFQYYREEENGRGNFPPRFSGLQFPNYSSELNVNALELDDSALYLCASSSGTGAPGYTFGSGTRLTVV.

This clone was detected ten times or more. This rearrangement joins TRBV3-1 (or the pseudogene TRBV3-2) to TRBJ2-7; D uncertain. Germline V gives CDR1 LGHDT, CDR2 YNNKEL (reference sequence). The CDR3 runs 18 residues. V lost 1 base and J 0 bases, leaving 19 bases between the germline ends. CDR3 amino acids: CASSQVVLTDTFSYEQYF. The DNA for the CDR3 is TGTGCCAGCAGCCAAGTAGTCCTAACAGATACCTTCTCCTACGAGCAGTACTTC.

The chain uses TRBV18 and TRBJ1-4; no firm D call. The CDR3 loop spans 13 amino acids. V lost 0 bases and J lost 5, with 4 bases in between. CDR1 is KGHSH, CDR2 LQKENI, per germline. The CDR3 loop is CASSPPQNEKLFF. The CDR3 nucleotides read TGTGCCAGCTCACCACCCCAAAATGAAAAACTGTTTTTT. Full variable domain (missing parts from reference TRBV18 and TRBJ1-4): NAGVMQNPRHLVRRRGQEARLRCSPMKGHSHVYWYRQLPEEGLKFMVYLQKENIIDESGMPKERFSAEFPKEGPSILRIQQVVRGDSAAYFCASSPPQNEKLFFGSGTQLSVL.

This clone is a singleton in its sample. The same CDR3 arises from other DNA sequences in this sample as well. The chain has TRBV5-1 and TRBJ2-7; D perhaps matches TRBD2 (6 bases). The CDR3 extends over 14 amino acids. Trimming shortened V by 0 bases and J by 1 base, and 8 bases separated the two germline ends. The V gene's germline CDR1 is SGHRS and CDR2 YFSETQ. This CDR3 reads CASSLAGVSYEQYF. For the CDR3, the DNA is TGCGCCAGCAGCTTGGCGGGGGTATCCTACGAGCAGTACTTC.